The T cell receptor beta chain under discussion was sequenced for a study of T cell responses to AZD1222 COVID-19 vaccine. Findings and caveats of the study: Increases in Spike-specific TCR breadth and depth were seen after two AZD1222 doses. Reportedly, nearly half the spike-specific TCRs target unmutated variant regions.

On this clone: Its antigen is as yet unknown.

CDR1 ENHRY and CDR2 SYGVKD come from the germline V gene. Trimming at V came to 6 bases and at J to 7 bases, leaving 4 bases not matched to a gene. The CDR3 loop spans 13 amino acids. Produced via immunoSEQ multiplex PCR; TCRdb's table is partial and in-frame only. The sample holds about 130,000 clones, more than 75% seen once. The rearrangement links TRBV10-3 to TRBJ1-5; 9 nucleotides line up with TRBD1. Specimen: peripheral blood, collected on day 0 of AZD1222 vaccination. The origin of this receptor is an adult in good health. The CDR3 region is CAIRGTGQQPQHF. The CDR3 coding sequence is TGTGCCATCAGGGGGACAGGGCAACAGCCCCAGCATTTT.